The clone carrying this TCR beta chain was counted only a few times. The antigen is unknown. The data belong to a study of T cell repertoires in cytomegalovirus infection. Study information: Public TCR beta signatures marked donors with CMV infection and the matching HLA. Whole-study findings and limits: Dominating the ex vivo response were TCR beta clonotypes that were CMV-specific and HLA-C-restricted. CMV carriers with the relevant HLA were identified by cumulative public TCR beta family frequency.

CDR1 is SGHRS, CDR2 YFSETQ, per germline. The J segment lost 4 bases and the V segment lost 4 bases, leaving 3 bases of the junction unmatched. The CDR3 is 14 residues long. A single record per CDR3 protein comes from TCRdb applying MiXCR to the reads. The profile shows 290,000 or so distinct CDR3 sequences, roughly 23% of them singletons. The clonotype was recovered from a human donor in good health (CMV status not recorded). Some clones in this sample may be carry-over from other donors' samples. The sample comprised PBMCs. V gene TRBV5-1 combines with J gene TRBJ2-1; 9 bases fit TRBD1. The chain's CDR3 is CASSRDRAYNEQFF. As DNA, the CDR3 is TGCGCCAGCAGCCGGGACAGGGCGTACAATGAGCAGTTCTTC.